The 32 T cell receptor beta chains below all came from one sample that was sequenced in a study of OX40 agonist ivuxolimab in advanced cancers. Using immunoSEQ multiplex PCR, the repertoire was profiled, and TCRdb retains in-frame clones only, with some absent. The sample shows fewer than 80,000 clones, 83% of them seen only once. This material consisted of CD4+ or CD8+ T cells sorted from blood, taken in a trial of the OX40 agonist ivuxolimab. The receptors were gathered from an adult with an advanced solid tumor such as melanoma, head and neck, liver or kidney cancer.

This clone was observed a single time. The rearrangement joins TRBV7-2 to TRBJ2-5; 8 nucleotides match TRBD2. The J call may be wrong; the DNA end is better matched by TRBJ2-7. The CDR3 consists of 14 residues. Germline assignment: CDR1 SGHTA and CDR2 FQGNSA. The CDR3 DNA follows: TGTGCCAGCAGCTTTTCTAGCGGGCCCTACGAGCAGTACTTC. Encoded protein: CASSFSSGPYEQYF.

The chain has TRBV27 and TRBJ2-5, with 7 bases lining up with TRBD1. This CDR3 has 12 residues. The V gene's germline CDR1 is MNHEY and CDR2 SMNVEV (reference sequence). V lost 6 bases to trimming and J lost 5 bases; unmatched junction nucleotides: 3. For the CDR3, the DNA is TGTGCCAGCAGACAGGGGCTGGAGACCCAGTACTTC. Protein sequence: CASRQGLETQYF.

The rearrangement links TRBV10-3 to TRBJ1-1; 7 bases line up with TRBD1. Germline CDR1 reads ENHRY; CDR2 reads SYGVKD. The CDR3 runs 14 residues. V lost 6 bases to trimming and J lost 0 bases; unmatched junction nucleotides: 4. The CDR3 DNA reads as TGTGCCATCAGGGGACAGAACATGAACACTGAAGCTTTCTTT. Amino acid sequence: CAIRGQNMNTEAFF.

In nucleotides, the CDR3 is TGTGCCAGCAATGGACAGGGCACCTACGAGCAGTACTTC. Its protein product is CASNGQGTYEQYF. V gene TRBV6-1 combines with J gene TRBJ2-7; 8 nucleotides agree with TRBD1. Trimming cost V 7 bases and J 2 bases; bases outside gene matches: 4. Germline V gene sequence: CDR1 MNHNS, CDR2 SASEGT. This CDR3 has 13 amino acids.

This chain connects TRBV7-3 to TRBJ2-1; 8 bases fit TRBD2. Germline V lookup: CDR1 SGHTA, CDR2 FQGTGA. CDR3 size: 18 residues. The J segment lost 4 bases and the V segment lost 4 bases, leaving 15 bases of the junction unmatched. The CDR3 reads CASSSTPVGRGGYNEQFF. For the CDR3, the DNA is TGTGCCAGCAGCTCAACCCCCGTCGGGAGGGGTGGGTACAATGAGCAGTTCTTC.

This rearrangement joins TRBV27 to TRBJ2-5; D ambiguous. V gave up 5 bases and J gave up 3 bases, with 13 bases separating them. Germline V gives CDR1 MNHEY, CDR2 SMNVEV (reference sequence). This CDR3 is 14 amino acids long. CDR3 nucleotides: TGTGCCAGCAGTCAAAGAGGAGAGAAAGAGACCCAGTACTTC. It specifies CASSQRGEKETQYF.

This chain uses TRBV7-2 with TRBJ1-4, with D perhaps TRBD1 (5 bases). V gave up 1 base and J gave up 7 bases, with 13 bases separating them. Looked up from germline, CDR1 is SGHTA and CDR2 is FQGNSA. CDR3 length: 15 amino acids. CDR3 sequence reads: CASSLEGRASEKLFF. For the CDR3, the DNA is TGTGCCAGCAGCTTAGAGGGGAGAGCGAGTGAAAAACTGTTTTTT.

This clone was found once. The chain carries TRBV6-5 and TRBJ1-2; 7 bases map to TRBD1. The CDR3 runs 14 residues. With 0 bases clipped from V and 3 bases from J, the junction kept 1 base outside the gene matches. Germline V gives CDR1 MNHEY, CDR2 SVGAGI. The CDR3 nucleotides read TGTGCCAGCAGTTACTCAGGACAGGACTATGGCTACACCTTC. Translated: CASSYSGQDYGYTF.

This rearrangement joins TRBV2 to TRBJ2-7; D is unresolved. Trimming shortened V by 10 bases and J by 0 bases, and 13 bases separated the two germline ends. Germline V gene lookup returns CDR1 SNHLY and CDR2 FYNNEI. CDR3 length: 13 residues. In DNA form, the CDR3 reads TGTGCCACCGAGTCCGTCGGCTCCTACGAGCAGTACTTC. Translating it yields CATESVGSYEQYF. The complete variable domain, with remaining parts taken from reference TRBV2 and TRBJ2-7, reads EPEVTQTPSHQVTQMGQEVILRCVPISNHLYFYWYRQILGQKVEFLVSFYNNEISEKSEIFDDQFSVERPDGSNFTLKIRSTKLEDSAMYFCATESVGSYEQYFGPGTRLTVT.

The chain combines TRBV7-2 with TRBJ2-1; no clear D. V shed 5 bases and J shed 5 bases, with 10 bases lying between them. The CDR3 has 13 residues. Germline V lookup: CDR1 SGHTA, CDR2 FQGNSA. Here the CDR3 DNA reads TGTGCCAGCAGCCTAAACAGAGACAATGAGCAGTTCTTC. It is translated as CASSLNRDNEQFF.

V usage is TRBV28 and J usage is TRBJ1-5; the match to TRBD1 covers 8 bases. Trimming cost V 5 bases and J 6 bases; bases outside gene matches: 6. Germline CDR1 MDHEN, CDR2 SYDVKM. This CDR3 is built from 14 residues. The CDR3 reads CASSPWTGTQPQHF. In DNA, the CDR3 is TGTGCCAGCAGTCCCTGGACAGGGACTCAGCCCCAGCATTTT.

The sample holds a few counts of this clone. The chain joins TRBV6-1 to TRBJ1-5, with D possibly matching TRBD1 (6 bases). This CDR3 spans 13 amino acids. Trimming shortened V by 5 bases and J by 6 bases, and 11 bases separated the two germline ends. The germline V gene has CDR1 MNHNS and CDR2 SASEGT. CDR3: CASSKGGAQPQHF. The CDR3, as DNA: TGTGCCAGCAGTAAGGGGGGGGCTCAGCCCCAGCATTTT.

This clone was counted a single time. The rearrangement joins TRBV11-2 to TRBJ1-5; TRBD1 matches 7 bases. This CDR3 is built from 14 residues. V was pared by 5 bases and J by 5 bases, with 6 bases of the junction left unmatched. Germline V gives CDR1 SGHAT, CDR2 FQNNGV. Here the CDR3 reads CASSLQGMDQPQHF. As DNA, the CDR3 is TGTGCCAGCAGCCTACAGGGGATGGATCAGCCCCAGCATTTT. Based on the CDR3 plus reference TRBV11-2 and TRBJ1-5, the full variable domain is EAGVAQSPRYKIIEKRQSVAFWCNPISGHATLYWYQQILGQGPKLLIQFQNNGVVDDSQLPKDRFSAERLKGVDSTLKIQPAKLEDSAVYLCASSLQGMDQPQHFGDGTRLSIL.

The genes are TRBV29-1 and TRBJ2-1, with D maybe TRBD1 (5 bases). Per the germline V gene, CDR1 is SQVTM and CDR2 is ANQGSEA. There are 13 residues in the CDR3. V lost 5 bases and J lost 1, with 9 bases in between. Here the CDR3 reads CSVKGNSYNEQFF. The CDR3, as DNA: TGCAGCGTTAAGGGGAATTCCTACAATGAGCAGTTCTTC.

This sequence joins TRBV10-3 and TRBJ2-4; no clear D gene. Trimming took off 11 bases at V and 4 bases at J, with 21 bases between the two ends. The CDR3 has 15 residues. Germline V gene data show CDR1 as ENHRY and CDR2 as SYGVKD. This CDR3 is CASPLTGLAKNIQYF. DNA of the CDR3: TGTGCCTCCCCTTTGACTGGGCTGGCGAAAAACATTCAGTACTTC.

This chain connects TRBV2 to TRBJ2-7, with a tentative D call TRBD2 (7 bases). CDR1 SNHLY and CDR2 FYNNEI come from the germline V gene. The CDR3 spans 17 residues. Trimming removed 7 bases from V and 0 bases from J, with 22 bases in between. The CDR3 DNA reads TGTGCCAGCACCCCTGGGGGGGCCAAAAGGGGCTCCTACGAGCAGTACTTC. This sequence encodes CASTPGGAKRGSYEQYF.

The chain is built from TRBV2 and TRBJ1-2; D is undetermined. The CDR3 covers 10 residues. Germline lookup yields CDR1 SNHLY and CDR2 FYNNEI. Trimming left V 8 bases short and J 4 bases short, with 5 bases between. CDR3 DNA sequence: TGTGCCAGCGGCAGCTATGGCTACACCTTC. Its protein is CASGSYGYTF.

This clone has just one count. The chain employs TRBV6-1 and TRBJ1-1; D call uncertain. Trimming cost V 8 bases and J 6 bases, with 16 bases left between them. The CDR3 is made up of 13 amino acids. Per germline, CDR1 MNHNS and CDR2 SASEGT. This chain's CDR3 is CASPPGLVSEAFF. CDR3 DNA sequence: TGTGCCAGCCCCCCGGGATTAGTGTCTGAAGCTTTCTTT.

As for this clone: The junction departs from the called germline gene at one end, perhaps through a read error. This chain uses TRBV7-2 with TRBJ2-1; 7 bases are shared with TRBD2. The CDR3 runs 16 residues. Germline-derived CDR1 and CDR2 are SGHTA and FQGNSA. CDR3 nucleotides: TGTGCCAGCGGCTTAGAGCGGGGTCGGTCCTACAATGAGCAGTTCTTC. This translates into CASGLERGRSYNEQFF. Drawing the rest from reference TRBV7-2 and TRBJ2-1, the complete variable domain is GAGVSQSPSNKVTEKGKDVELRCDPISGHTALYWYRQSLGQGLEFLIYFQGNSAPDKSGLPSDRFSAERTGGSVSTLTIQRTQQEDSAVYLCASGLERGRSYNEQFFGPGTRLTVL.

The chain uses TRBV7-8 and TRBJ2-7, with unresolved D. V was cut by 5 bases and J by 2 bases, with 10 bases left in between. Germline CDR1 and CDR2: SGHVS and FQNEAQ. The CDR3 consists of 13 residues. CDR3 amino acids: CASSPTVPYEQYF. CDR3 nucleotide sequence: TGTGCCAGCAGCCCTACAGTCCCCTACGAGCAGTACTTC.

The chain uses TRBV28 and TRBJ2-5; TRBD1 matches at 9 bases. The J segment lost 7 bases and the V segment lost 11 bases, leaving 14 bases of the junction unmatched. Per the germline V gene, CDR1 is MDHEN and CDR2 is SYDVKM. The CDR3 is 14 amino acids. CDR3 sequence: CACRGGQGRVTQYF. The DNA of the CDR3 is TGTGCCTGTAGGGGGGGACAGGGAAGGGTGACCCAGTACTTC. The complete variable domain, with remaining parts taken from reference TRBV28 and TRBJ2-5, reads DVKVTQSSRYLVKRTGEKVFLECVQDMDHENMFWYRQDPGLGLRLIYFSYDVKMKEKGDIPEGYSVSREKKERFSLILESASTNQTSMYLCACRGGQGRVTQYFGPGTRLLVL.

This chain uses TRBV2 with TRBJ1-1; no reliable D call. In germline, CDR1 is SNHLY, CDR2 FYNNEI. There are 14 residues in the CDR3. V dropped 7 bases and J dropped 1 base, with 13 bases sitting between them. The CDR3 protein is CASTPIWENTEAFF. The CDR3 coding sequence is TGTGCCAGCACCCCTATATGGGAGAACACTGAAGCTTTCTTT.

The chain links TRBV5-1 to TRBJ1-1; weak D call: TRBD1 (6 bases). This CDR3 contains 15 residues. The germline gives CDR1 SGHRS, CDR2 YFSETQ. The V end lost 1 base, the J end lost 3 bases, and 13 bases lay between the germline ends. For the CDR3, the DNA is TGCGCCAGCAGCTTGAGTCTGGGGGCCTACACTGAAGCTTTCTTT. As protein: CASSLSLGAYTEAFF.

This chain uses TRBV11-3 with TRBJ2-3, with 10 bases that match TRBD1. V was pared by 0 bases and J by 7 bases, with 4 bases of the junction left unmatched. The germline CDR1 and CDR2 sequences are SGHNT and YENEEA. The CDR3 contains 15 residues. The CDR3 spells CASSLDGQGVNTQYF. The CDR3 nucleotides read TGTGCCAGCAGCTTAGATGGACAGGGGGTTAATACGCAGTATTTT.

This clone was found a few times. CDR3: CASGSLDPGQGGSSYNSPLHF. DNA for the CDR3: TGTGCTAGTGGTTCCCTAGACCCGGGACAGGGGGGAAGCTCCTATAATTCACCCCTCCACTTT. The V and J genes are TRBV12-5 and TRBJ1-6; 11 nucleotides match TRBD1. CDR1 and CDR2 (germline): LGHNT, FRNRAP. CDR3 size: 21 residues. V dropped 4 bases and J dropped 0; count of bases not matched to a gene: 14.

The rearrangement links TRBV2 to TRBJ2-5, with 7 bases matching TRBD2. The CDR3 has 13 amino acids. The J segment lost 8 bases and the V segment lost 8 bases, leaving 11 bases of the junction unmatched. Germline V gives CDR1 SNHLY, CDR2 FYNNEI. CDR3 amino acids: CASREQGGRTQYF. The DNA of the CDR3 is TGTGCCAGCCGGGAGCAGGGCGGGAGAACCCAGTACTTC.

The rearrangement uses TRBV28 and TRBJ2-7; maybe TRBD1 (5 bases). CDR3 length: 14 amino acids. Germline CDR1 reads MDHEN; CDR2 reads SYDVKM. V was clipped by 11 bases and J by 5 bases, with 22 bases between them. CDR3 DNA: TGTGCCGCCCATCACCGGGCAGGGTTGAACGAGCAGTACTTC. This gives the protein CAAHHRAGLNEQYF.

V is TRBV28 and J is TRBJ1-2, with TRBD1 as a possible D gene (5 bases). The CDR3 covers 14 residues. Trimming left V 3 bases short and J 8 bases short, with 16 bases between. The germline V gene has CDR1 MDHEN and CDR2 SYDVKM. DNA for the CDR3: TGTGCCAGCAGTTTTCAGGGACTGCTCGGAGGCTACACCTTC. Its protein is CASSFQGLLGGYTF.

The chain uses TRBV4-1 and TRBJ1-1; 8 nucleotides agree with TRBD1. Germline trimming cut 0 bases from V and 2 bases from J; bases unmatched to any gene: 5. CDR3 size: 16 residues. In germline, CDR1 is MGHRA, CDR2 YSYEKL. Here the CDR3 DNA reads TGCGCCAGCAGCCAAGATCCGGGACAGGACAACACTGAAGCTTTCTTT. Its translation is CASSQDPGQDNTEAFF.

Only a few counts were recorded for this clone. CDR3 DNA: TGTGCCAGCAGACACATTCCCAGGGTCGTTGGCTACACCTTC. It is translated as CASRHIPRVVGYTF. This chain joins TRBV5-6 and TRBJ1-2, with a possible D match to TRBD1 (5 bases). Germline values: CDR1 SGHDT, CDR2 YYEEEE. The CDR3 length is 14 residues. Trimming left V 5 bases short and J 7 bases short, with 18 bases between. The full variable domain, its missing parts supplied by reference TRBV5-6 and TRBJ1-2, is DAGVTQSPTHLIKTRGQQVTLRCSPKSGHDTVSWYQQALGQGPQFIFQYYEEEERQRGNFPDRFSGHQFPNYSSELNVNALLLGDSALYLCASRHIPRVVGYTFGSGTRLTVV.

This sequence joins TRBV29-1 and TRBJ2-1; 11 bases agree with TRBD2. This CDR3 comprises 16 residues. Germline lookup yields CDR1 SQVTM and CDR2 ANQGSEA. V was pared by 6 bases and J by 6 bases, with 13 bases of the junction left unmatched. The CDR3 coding sequence is TGCAGCGTCCCGAAGAATAGCGGGGGGGCAGTCAATGAGCAGTTCTTC. The encoded protein is CSVPKNSGGAVNEQFF.

The gene calls are TRBV9 and TRBJ2-4; maybe TRBD2 (6 bases). Trimming took off 0 bases at V and 1 base at J, with 17 bases between the two ends. Germline CDR1 is SGDLS and CDR2 is YYNGEE. This CDR3 region has 18 residues. This CDR3 is CASSVGRSTREAKNIQYF. CDR3 DNA: TGTGCCAGCAGCGTAGGGAGAAGCACCCGGGAGGCCAAAAACATTCAGTACTTC.